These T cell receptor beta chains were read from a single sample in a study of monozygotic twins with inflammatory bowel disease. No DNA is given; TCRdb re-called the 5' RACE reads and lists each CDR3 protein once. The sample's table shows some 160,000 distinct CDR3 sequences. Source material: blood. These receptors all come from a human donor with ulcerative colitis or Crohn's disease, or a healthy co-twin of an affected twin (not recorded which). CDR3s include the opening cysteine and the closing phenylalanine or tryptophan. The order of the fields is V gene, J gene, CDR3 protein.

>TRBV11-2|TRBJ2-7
CASSLGLAGVSYEQYF
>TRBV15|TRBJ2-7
CATSREGGDSFYEQYF
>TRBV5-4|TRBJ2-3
CASSLRLAEDTQYF
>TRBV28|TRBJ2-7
CASSSHTGPSYEQYF
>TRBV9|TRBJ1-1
CASSPGGNTEAFF
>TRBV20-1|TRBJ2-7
CSVEVPYEQYF
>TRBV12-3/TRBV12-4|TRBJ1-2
CASSFHEYYGYTF
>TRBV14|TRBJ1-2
CASSPWTAANYGYTF
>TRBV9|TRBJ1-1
CASSSTGGSSPHTEAFF
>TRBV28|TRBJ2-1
CASTNPRTGGNFF
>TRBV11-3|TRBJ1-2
CASSLQGANYTF
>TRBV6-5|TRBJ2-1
CASRITGYNEQFF
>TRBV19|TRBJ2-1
CASSIWGQGGEQFF
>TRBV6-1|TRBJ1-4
CASSVSRSKEKLFF
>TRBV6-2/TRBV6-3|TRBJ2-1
CASSYNNFYNEQFF
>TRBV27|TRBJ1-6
CASSWRGNNSPLHF
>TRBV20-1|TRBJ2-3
CSAPRTLATSTDTQYF
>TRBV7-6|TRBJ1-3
CASSVSGDRLRNTIYF
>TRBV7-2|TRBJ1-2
CASSGSGGNGYTF
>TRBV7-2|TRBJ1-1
CASSIGQGNTEAFF
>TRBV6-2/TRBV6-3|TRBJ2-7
CASSSGSNEQYF
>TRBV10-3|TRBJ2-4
CATRVPDGPVKNIQYF
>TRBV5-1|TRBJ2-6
CASSLGSGANVLTF
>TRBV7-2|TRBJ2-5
CASSLFGFQETQYF
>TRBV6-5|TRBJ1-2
CASSYKGGWGYTF
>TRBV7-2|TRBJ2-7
CASTHPSGSEQYF
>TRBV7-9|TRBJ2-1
CASSSGTWSSYNEQFF
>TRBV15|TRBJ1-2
CATSRDIAAFGYTF
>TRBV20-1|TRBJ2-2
CSASHGQGMTGELFF
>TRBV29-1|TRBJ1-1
CSVARVENTEAFF
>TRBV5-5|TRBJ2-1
CASSWDIHNEQFF
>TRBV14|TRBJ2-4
CASSQRRATGMDKNMQYF
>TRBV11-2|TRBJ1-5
CASSLERGPQHF
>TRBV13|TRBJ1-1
CASTRGRDTEAFF
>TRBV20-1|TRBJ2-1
CSAPTMTGGFTEQFF
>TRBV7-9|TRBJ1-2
CASSLDPLGYTF
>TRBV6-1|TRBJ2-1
CASSDGQGAGNEQFF
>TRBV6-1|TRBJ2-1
CASSDRFLQDEQFF
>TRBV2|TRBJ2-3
CASSEYVSGTLRRTDTQYF
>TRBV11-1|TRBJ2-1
CASSLAGRREVPYNEQFF
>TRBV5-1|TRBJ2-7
CASSDGFWGVQYF
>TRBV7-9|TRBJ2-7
CASSLGDSPHYEQYF
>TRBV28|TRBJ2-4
CASSKIWRGVAKNIQYF
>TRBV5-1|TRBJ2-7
CASSLEGPLNYEQYF
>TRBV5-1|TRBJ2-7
CASSPGLAGGYEQYF
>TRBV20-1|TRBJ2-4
CSARDGGGRPKNIQYF
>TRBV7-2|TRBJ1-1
CASREGGWVMNTEAFF
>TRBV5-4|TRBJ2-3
CASSLGLYTDTQYF
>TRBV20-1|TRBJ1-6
CSAPDRDSYNSPLHF
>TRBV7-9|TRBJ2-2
CASSFGGVGELFF
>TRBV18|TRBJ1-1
CASSYTPGDTEAFF